The sample holds a few counts of the clone carrying this T cell receptor (beta chain). Its specificity is not known. Building of the TCR beta libraries involved iRepertoire HTBI primers and Arm-PCR of CDR3 regions. Via MiXCR, TCRdb re-called the multiplex PCR reads, giving one row per CDR3 protein. The sample has about 420,000 distinct CDR3 sequences; 16% are singletons. The sample belongs to a study of regulatory T cells in long-lasting Graves disease. The V end lost 5 bases, the J end lost 5 bases, and 18 bases lay between the germline ends. Looked up from germline, CDR1 is MNHEY and CDR2 is SMNVEV (reference sequence). This CDR3 region has 15 residues. The time point here: newly diagnosed GD, antithyroid drugs for less than 3 months. The TCR library was made from RNA that had been extracted from PBMCs in TRIzol. General study findings and limits: Newly diagnosed disease favored TRBV20-1 and TRBJ2-1 over persistent disease.

These same data were also listed under a study on T cells in Graves' hyperthyroidism and ophthalmopathy. That source reports: Graves' hyperthyroidism was deemed stable given no ophthalmopathy progression within 18 months. A median around 5.9 months before onset, the model predicted ophthalmopathy.

The receptor comes from a woman aged 18-29 years with Graves disease. The source was peripheral blood mononuclear cells (PBMCs), collected at new diagnosis, from a patient treated with antithyroid drugs. The chain combines TRBV27 with TRBJ1-1; D possibly corresponds to TRBD1 (6 bases). CDR3 coding DNA: TGTGCCAGCAGTGGGGGCGGGGAGGAGGGGACTGAAGCTTTCTTT. This sequence encodes CASSGGGEEGTEAFF.